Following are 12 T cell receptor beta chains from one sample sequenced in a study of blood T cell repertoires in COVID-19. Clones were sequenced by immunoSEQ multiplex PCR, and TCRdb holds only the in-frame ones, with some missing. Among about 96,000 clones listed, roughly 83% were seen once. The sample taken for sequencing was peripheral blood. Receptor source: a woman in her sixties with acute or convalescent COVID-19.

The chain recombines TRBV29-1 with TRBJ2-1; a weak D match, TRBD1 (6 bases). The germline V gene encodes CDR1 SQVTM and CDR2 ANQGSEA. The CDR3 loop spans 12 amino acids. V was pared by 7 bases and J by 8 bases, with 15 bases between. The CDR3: CSARPGVDEQFF. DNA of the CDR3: TGCAGCGCCCGACCAGGGGTCGATGAGCAGTTCTTC.

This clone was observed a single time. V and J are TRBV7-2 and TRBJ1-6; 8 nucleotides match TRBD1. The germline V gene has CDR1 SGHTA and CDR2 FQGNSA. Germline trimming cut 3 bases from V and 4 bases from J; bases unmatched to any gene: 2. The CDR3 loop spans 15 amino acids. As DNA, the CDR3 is TGTGCCAGCAGCTTGACAGGGGAATATAATTCACCCCTCCACTTT. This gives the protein CASSLTGEYNSPLHF.

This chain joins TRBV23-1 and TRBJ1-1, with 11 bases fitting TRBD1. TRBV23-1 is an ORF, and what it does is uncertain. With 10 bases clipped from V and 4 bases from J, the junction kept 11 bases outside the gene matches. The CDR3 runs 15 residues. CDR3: CATWTGGAWGTEAFF. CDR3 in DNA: TGCGCCACCTGGACAGGGGGCGCGTGGGGCACTGAAGCTTTCTTT.

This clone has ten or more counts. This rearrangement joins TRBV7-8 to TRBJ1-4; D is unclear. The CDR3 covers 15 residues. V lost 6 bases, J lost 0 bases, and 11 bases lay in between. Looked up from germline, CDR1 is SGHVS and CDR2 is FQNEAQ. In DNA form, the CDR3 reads TGTGCCAGCAGTGGCCGTATCCCAACTAATGAAAAACTGTTTTTT. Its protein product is CASSGRIPTNEKLFF.

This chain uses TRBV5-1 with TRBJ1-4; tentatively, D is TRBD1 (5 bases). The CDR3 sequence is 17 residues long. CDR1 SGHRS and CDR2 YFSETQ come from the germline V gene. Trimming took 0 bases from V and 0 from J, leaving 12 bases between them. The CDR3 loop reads CASSLANGGTTNEKLFF. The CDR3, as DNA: TGCGCCAGCAGCTTGGCCAATGGGGGGACAACTAATGAAAAACTGTTTTTT.

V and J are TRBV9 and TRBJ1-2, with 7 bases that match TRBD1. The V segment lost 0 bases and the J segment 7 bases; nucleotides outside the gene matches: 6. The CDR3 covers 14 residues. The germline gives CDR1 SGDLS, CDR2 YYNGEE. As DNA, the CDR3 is TGTGCCAGCAGCGTAGGTAAGGGGGCGGCTGGCTACACCTTC. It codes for CASSVGKGAAGYTF.

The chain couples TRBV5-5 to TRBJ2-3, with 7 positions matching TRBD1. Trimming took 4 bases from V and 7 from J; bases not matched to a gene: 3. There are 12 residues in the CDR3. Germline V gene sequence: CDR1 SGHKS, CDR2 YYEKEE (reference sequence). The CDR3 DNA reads TGTGCCAGCAGCGCGACAGGGAATACGCAGTATTTT. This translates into CASSATGNTQYF. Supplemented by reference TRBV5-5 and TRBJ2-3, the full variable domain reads DAGVTQSPTHLIKTRGQQVTLRCSPISGHKSVSWYQQVLGQGPQFIFQYYEKEERGRGNFPDRFSARQFPNYSSELNVNALLLGDSALYLCASSATGNTQYFGPGTRLTVL.

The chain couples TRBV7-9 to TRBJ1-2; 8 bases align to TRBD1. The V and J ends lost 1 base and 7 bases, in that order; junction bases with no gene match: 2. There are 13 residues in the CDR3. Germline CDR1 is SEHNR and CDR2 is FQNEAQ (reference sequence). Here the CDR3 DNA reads TGTGCCAGCAGCTTAGGCGACAGGGGTGGCTACACCTTC. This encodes CASSLGDRGGYTF.

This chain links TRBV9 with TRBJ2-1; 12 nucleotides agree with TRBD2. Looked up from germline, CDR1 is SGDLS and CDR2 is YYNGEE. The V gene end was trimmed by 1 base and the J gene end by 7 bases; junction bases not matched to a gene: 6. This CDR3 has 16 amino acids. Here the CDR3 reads CASSVRLAGGQNEQFF. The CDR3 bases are TGTGCCAGCAGCGTACGGCTAGCGGGGGGGCAAAATGAGCAGTTCTTC.

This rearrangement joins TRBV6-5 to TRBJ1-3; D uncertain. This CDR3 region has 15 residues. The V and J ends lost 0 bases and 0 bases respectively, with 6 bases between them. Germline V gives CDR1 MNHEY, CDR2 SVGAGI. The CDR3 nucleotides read TGTGCCAGCAGTTACTCGGGCAGCTCTGGAAACACCATATATTTT. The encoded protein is CASSYSGSSGNTIYF.

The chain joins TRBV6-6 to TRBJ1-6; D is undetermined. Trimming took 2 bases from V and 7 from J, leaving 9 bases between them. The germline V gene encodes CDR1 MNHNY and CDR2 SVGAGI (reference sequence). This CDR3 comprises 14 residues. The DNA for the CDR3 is TGTGCCAGCAGTTACATGGAGAAGAATTCACCCCTCCACTTT. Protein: CASSYMEKNSPLHF.

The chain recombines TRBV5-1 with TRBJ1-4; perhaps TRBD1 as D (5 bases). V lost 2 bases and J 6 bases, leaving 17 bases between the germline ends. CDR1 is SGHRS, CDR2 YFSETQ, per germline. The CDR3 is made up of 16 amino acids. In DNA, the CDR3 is TGCGCCAGCAGCTTCGACCCCAGGGTCGTGGATGAAAAACTGTTTTTT. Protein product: CASSFDPRVVDEKLFF.